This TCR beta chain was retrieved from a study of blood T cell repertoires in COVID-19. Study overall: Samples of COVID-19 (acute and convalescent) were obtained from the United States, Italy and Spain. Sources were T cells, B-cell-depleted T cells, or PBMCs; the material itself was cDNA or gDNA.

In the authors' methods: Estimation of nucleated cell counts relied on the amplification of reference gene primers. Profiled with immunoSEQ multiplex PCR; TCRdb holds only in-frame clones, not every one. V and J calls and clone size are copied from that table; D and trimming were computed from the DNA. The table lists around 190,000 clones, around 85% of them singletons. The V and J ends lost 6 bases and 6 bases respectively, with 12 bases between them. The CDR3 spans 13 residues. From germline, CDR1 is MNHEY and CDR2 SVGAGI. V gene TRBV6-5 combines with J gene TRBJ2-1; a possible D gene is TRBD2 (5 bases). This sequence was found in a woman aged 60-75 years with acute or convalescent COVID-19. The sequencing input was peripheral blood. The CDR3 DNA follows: TGTGCCAGCAGGACTGGACTCTTCAATGAGCAGTTCTTC. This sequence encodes CASRTGLFNEQFF.